The 32 T cell receptor beta chains in this list originate from one sample, sequenced in a study of blood T cell repertoires in COVID-19. The data were produced by immunoSEQ multiplex PCR, yet TCRdb's version contains in-frame clones alone and is incomplete. The profile covers roughly 240,000 clones, with roughly 80% appearing a single time and 3.6% taken by the ten largest. Sequencing used PBMCs or T cells enriched from blood (not recorded which). The receptor set was obtained from a woman aged 40 to 50 who had been exposed to COVID-19.

The J gene is TRBJ1-2, the V gene TRBV29-1; 7 bases map to TRBD1. The length of the CDR3 is 11 residues. CDR1 is SQVTM and CDR2 is ANQGSEA in the germline V gene. Unmatched junction bases numbered 2, after V lost 7 bases and J lost 3 bases. The CDR3 loop reads CSGQGDYGYTF. As DNA, the CDR3 is TGCAGCGGCCAGGGGGACTATGGCTACACCTTC.

About this clone itself: Other DNA sequences in the same sample also yield this CDR3. The chain couples TRBV6-5 to TRBJ1-4, with 7 bases that match TRBD1. V lost 2 bases and J lost 5; bases outside the gene matches: 2. The length of the CDR3 is 14 residues. CDR1 and CDR2 from the germline V gene are MNHEY and SVGAGI. CDR3 amino acids: CASSYGRGNEKLFF. CDR3 bases: TGTGCCAGCAGTTACGGCAGGGGGAATGAAAAACTGTTTTTT.

This clone came up a few times. The chain employs TRBV6-1 and TRBJ2-7, with TRBD2 matching over 7 bases. CDR3 size: 13 residues. Germline V gene lookup returns CDR1 MNHNS and CDR2 SASEGT. V was pared by 0 bases and J by 13 bases, with 9 bases of the junction left unmatched. The CDR3 protein is CASSEALWEGRYF. The CDR3 nucleotides read TGTGCCAGCAGTGAAGCGCTTTGGGAGGGTAGATACTTC.

This clone was recorded only once. This chain uses TRBV11-2 with TRBJ1-1, with 9 bases that match TRBD1. The CDR3 consists of 15 residues. Unmatched junction bases numbered 6, after V lost 6 bases and J lost 1 base. Germline loops: CDR1 SGHAT, CDR2 FQNNGV. Here the CDR3 reads CASRPTGGRNTEAFF. The CDR3 nucleotides read TGTGCCAGCAGACCTACAGGGGGCCGGAACACTGAAGCTTTCTTT.

V usage is TRBV18 and J usage is TRBJ1-1; D might be TRBD1 (6 bases). This CDR3 has 15 amino acids. CDR1 and CDR2 (germline): KGHSH, LQKENI. V gave up 5 bases and J gave up 3 bases, with 16 bases separating them. The CDR3: CASSYTGRGDTEAFF. The CDR3 DNA reads as TGTGCCAGCTCATACACAGGGAGGGGAGACACTGAAGCTTTCTTT. The entire variable domain, with the rest obtained from reference TRBV18 and TRBJ1-1, is as follows: NAGVMQNPRHLVRRRGQEARLRCSPMKGHSHVYWYRQLPEEGLKFMVYLQKENIIDESGMPKERFSAEFPKEGPSILRIQQVVRGDSAAYFCASSYTGRGDTEAFFGQGTRLTVV.

The chain combines TRBV4-1 with TRBJ2-1, with 7 bases fitting TRBD2. V lost 2 bases and J lost 0; bases outside the gene matches: 4. The germline CDR1 and CDR2 sequences are MGHRA and YSYEKL. The CDR3 length is 16 residues. The CDR3 protein is CASSQTSVSSYNEQFF. DNA of the CDR3: TGCGCCAGCAGCCAAACTAGCGTCAGCTCCTACAATGAGCAGTTCTTC.

V and J are TRBV11-2 and TRBJ2-5; TRBD2 agrees at 15 bases. J gave up 4 bases and V 5 bases, and 8 bases lay outside the gene matches. CDR3 size: 17 residues. Germline loops: CDR1 SGHAT, CDR2 FQNNGV. In DNA form, the CDR3 reads TGTGCCAGCAGCCGGAATGGACTAGCGGGGGGGACAGAGACCCAGTACTTC. Protein sequence: CASSRNGLAGGTETQYF.

The chain carries TRBV4-3 and TRBJ1-5; D is undetermined. V was trimmed by 0 bases and J by 2 bases, leaving 17 bases between them. In germline, CDR1 is LGHNA, CDR2 YSLEER. The CDR3 covers 18 residues. For the CDR3, the DNA is TGCGCCAGCAGCCAAGATCCCCTTAGCGGGAATGGCAATCAGCCCCAGCATTTT. Translation gives CASSQDPLSGNGNQPQHF.

This clone was found a few times. The chain couples TRBV19 to TRBJ2-1; 11 positions match TRBD1. The CDR3 has 13 residues. Germline V gives CDR1 LNHDA, CDR2 SQIVND (reference sequence). V was clipped by 9 bases and J by 6 bases; unmatched bases: 4. Here the CDR3 reads CASAGTGGNEQFF. In DNA, the CDR3 is TGTGCCAGCGCCGGGACAGGGGGCAATGAGCAGTTCTTC.

This clone was counted once. As DNA, the CDR3 is TGTGCCAGCAGTAGGCGGGGGTCCTCCTACAATGAGCAGTTCTTC. This sequence encodes CASSRRGSSYNEQFF. This chain links TRBV6-5 with TRBJ2-1; TRBD2 matches at 7 bases. This CDR3 has 15 residues. CDR1 MNHEY and CDR2 SVGAGI come from the germline V gene. V gave up 5 bases and J gave up 0 bases; unmatched junction bases: 4.

The V gene is TRBV2, the J gene TRBJ2-7, with TRBD2 as a possible D gene (6 bases). Germline V gives CDR1 SNHLY, CDR2 FYNNEI. V was clipped by 6 bases and J by 2 bases, with 17 bases between them. The length of the CDR3 is 15 residues. In nucleotides, the CDR3 is TGTGCCAGCAGCTCCCCGGGGGTATCAACCTACGAGCAGTACTTC. It translates to CASSSPGVSTYEQYF.

The genes are TRBV12-5 and TRBJ1-2, with no clear D. V was cut by 7 bases and J by 0 bases, with 12 bases left in between. This CDR3 contains 14 residues. Germline V gene sequence: CDR1 LGHNT, CDR2 FRNRAP. The CDR3 loop is CASATSSTNYGYTF. DNA of the CDR3: TGTGCTAGTGCCACGAGCTCAACTAACTATGGCTACACCTTC.

This clone was seen just once. CDR3 loop: CASSLTDGAGSHEQYF. The CDR3 nucleotides read TGTGCCAGCAGCTTGACAGATGGGGCAGGGTCCCACGAGCAGTACTTC. The chain recombines TRBV11-1 with TRBJ2-7; a possible D gene is TRBD1 (5 bases). CDR1 is SGHAT and CDR2 is FQDESV in the germline V gene (reference sequence). Trimming removed 3 bases from V and 5 bases from J, with 20 bases in between. The CDR3 is 16 amino acids.

This clone is a singleton in its sample. The chain employs TRBV7-9 and TRBJ1-5, with D perhaps TRBD1 (5 bases). The CDR3 has 17 amino acids. Germline loops: CDR1 SEHNR, CDR2 FQNEAQ (reference sequence). V lost 1 base, J lost 1 base, and 14 bases lay in between. The CDR3 nucleotides read TGTGCCAGCAGCTTAGGGGCCGGGGGATCGAGCAATCAGCCCCAGCATTTT. It is translated as CASSLGAGGSSNQPQHF.

This chain joins TRBV19 and TRBJ1-5, with a tentative D call TRBD1 (6 bases). This CDR3 region has 16 residues. V lost 6 bases to trimming and J lost 0 bases, with 15 bases between them. Germline V gene sequence: CDR1 LNHDA, CDR2 SQIVND (reference sequence). The CDR3 nucleotides are TGTGCCAGTAGCCCCGGGGGGGCTCATAGCAATCAGCCCCAGCATTTT. This codes for CASSPGGAHSNQPQHF.

V and J are TRBV11-2 and TRBJ1-3; 7 bases fit TRBD1. Trimming took 4 bases from V and 8 from J; bases not matched to a gene: 11. The germline V gene encodes CDR1 SGHAT and CDR2 FQNNGV. CDR3 length: 15 residues. The CDR3 protein is CASSSLDRAEDTIYF. CDR3 in DNA: TGTGCCAGCAGCTCGCTAGACAGGGCGGAGGACACCATATATTTT.

V gene TRBV20-1 combines with J gene TRBJ1-4; D is perhaps TRBD1 (6 bases). The CDR3 extends over 11 amino acids. The germline V gene encodes CDR1 DFQATT and CDR2 SNEGSKA (reference sequence). Trimming removed 2 bases from V and 12 bases from J, with 10 bases in between. The CDR3 nucleotides are TGCAGTGCTAGACAGGGGAGGGAACTGTTTTTT. Protein sequence: CSARQGRELFF.

The V call is TRBV9, the J call TRBJ2-7; 7 bases agree with TRBD1. CDR3 size: 15 residues. CDR1 is SGDLS, CDR2 YYNGEE, per germline. Unmatched junction bases numbered 16, after V lost 6 bases and J lost 7 bases. The CDR3 spells CASTSTGYPSEEQYF. DNA of the CDR3: TGTGCCAGCACCTCGACAGGGTACCCATCGGAAGAGCAGTACTTC.

This sequence joins TRBV5-8 and TRBJ1-3, with a weak D call TRBD1 (6 bases). Germline V CDR1 and CDR2: SGHTS, YDEGEE. Trimming shortened V by 0 bases and J by 6 bases, and 13 bases separated the two germline ends. The CDR3 consists of 15 residues. The CDR3: CASSLGRQVVNTIYF. In DNA form, the CDR3 reads TGTGCCAGCAGCTTGGGAAGACAGGTCGTAAACACCATATATTTT.

V usage is TRBV7-5 and J usage is TRBJ1-5; TRBD1 reflects the table's D call only, with no check against the DNA. TRBV7-5 counts as a pseudogene. The CDR3 runs 17 residues. DNA for the CDR3: TGTGCCAGAAGCTTACCTTCCCTCGACAGCTGGAATCAGCCCCAGCATTTT. Protein product: CARSLPSLDSWNQPQHF.

This clone appeared once. The V call is TRBV6-5, the J call TRBJ1-6, with 7 bases identical to TRBD1. This CDR3 spans 15 amino acids. Germline assignment: CDR1 MNHEY and CDR2 SVGAGI. V lost 6 bases to trimming and J lost 7 bases; unmatched junction nucleotides: 9. The DNA of the CDR3 is TGTGCCAGCAGGGAGGGGGCCGTGCCGAATTCACCCCTCCACTTT. This gives the protein CASREGAVPNSPLHF.

The chain uses TRBV3-1 (or the pseudogene TRBV3-2) and TRBJ1-2; 8 nucleotides align to TRBD1. The V and J ends lost 0 bases and 2 bases, in that order; junction bases with no gene match: 14. Germline CDR1 is LGHDT and CDR2 is YNNKEL (reference sequence). The CDR3 is 19 amino acids. The CDR3 nucleotides read TGTGCCAGCAGCCAAGATTGGGCAGGGGGCACCGGTAAAAACTATGGCTACACCTTC. This translates into CASSQDWAGGTGKNYGYTF.

About this clone itself: Germline is not matched at one junction end, which may reflect a read error. The chain carries TRBV5-1 and TRBJ1-6; TRBD1 matches 8 bases. The CDR3 loop spans 16 amino acids. Germline V gives CDR1 SGHRS, CDR2 YFSETQ. The DNA of the CDR3 is TGCGCCCGCAGCTTGGGGGGGGGACAGGCTAATTCACCCCTCCACTTT. Translation: CARSLGGGQANSPLHF.

The V gene is TRBV7-2, the J gene TRBJ1-1; no definite D call. Trimming cost V 5 bases and J 0 bases, with 16 bases left between them. Germline V lookup: CDR1 SGHTA, CDR2 FQGNSA. The CDR3 runs to 16 residues. The DNA of the CDR3 is TGTGCCAGCAGCCCGAACCGCCGGGTAATGAACACTGAAGCTTTCTTT. This codes for CASSPNRRVMNTEAFF. Variable domain in full (rest from reference TRBV7-2 and TRBJ1-1): GAGVSQSPSNKVTEKGKDVELRCDPISGHTALYWYRQSLGQGLEFLIYFQGNSAPDKSGLPSDRFSAERTGGSVSTLTIQRTQQEDSAVYLCASSPNRRVMNTEAFFGQGTRLTVV.

This chain connects TRBV7-2 to TRBJ1-2; TRBD1 matches at 7 bases. Losses at the gene ends were 4 bases for V and 4 bases for J; bases not matched to a gene: 12. CDR3 length: 16 amino acids. The germline V gene encodes CDR1 SGHTA and CDR2 FQGNSA. Written as DNA, the CDR3 is TGTGCCAGCAGCTCAAGGGGGCAGGGGATGACCTATGGCTACACCTTC. Protein: CASSSRGQGMTYGYTF.

The chain is built from TRBV6-5 and TRBJ1-5, with 8 bases identical to TRBD1. CDR1 and CDR2 (germline): MNHEY, SVGAGI. With 5 bases clipped from V and 7 bases from J, the junction kept 7 bases outside the gene matches. CDR3 length: 14 residues. CDR3 amino acids: CASSPQGAGQPQHF. CDR3 nucleotides: TGTGCCAGCAGTCCTCAGGGGGCAGGGCAGCCCCAGCATTTT.

This chain connects TRBV3-1 (or the pseudogene TRBV3-2) to TRBJ1-1; TRBD1 might be the D (6 bases). The V and J ends lost 1 base and 3 bases respectively, with 12 bases between them. Germline values: CDR1 LGHDT, CDR2 YNNKEL (reference sequence). The CDR3 length is 15 residues. The CDR3 DNA reads as TGTGCCAGCAGCCAAGGGGCAGGGGCCGACACTGAAGCTTTCTTT. Its translation: CASSQGAGADTEAFF.

V usage is TRBV2 and J usage is TRBJ1-1; D call uncertain. V dropped 5 bases and J dropped 0 bases, with 7 bases sitting between them. CDR3 length equals 13 residues. Germline V gives CDR1 SNHLY, CDR2 FYNNEI. As DNA, the CDR3 is TGTGCCAGCAGTTACGGTGTGAACACTGAAGCTTTCTTT. It codes for CASSYGVNTEAFF.

This clone was picked up a small number of times. The gene calls are TRBV5-8 and TRBJ1-5; TRBD1 agrees at 7 bases. The CDR3 has 17 residues. CDR1 SGHTS and CDR2 YDEGEE come from the germline V gene. The junction had 10 bases not matched to a gene; V was cut back by 4 bases and J by 0 bases. CDR3 in DNA: TGTGCCAGCAGCCACCGAGACAGGGTGGATAGCAATCAGCCCCAGCATTTT. This codes for CASSHRDRVDSNQPQHF.

The chain links TRBV10-1 to TRBJ2-5; 8 positions agree with TRBD2. The CDR3 loop spans 16 amino acids. The germline V gene encodes CDR1 WNHNN and CDR2 SYGVQD (reference sequence). V shed 3 bases and J 4 bases; nucleotides not matched to a gene: 10. The CDR3 DNA follows: TGCGCCAGCAGTGACCCCCCGGAGCGGGGGAGAGAGACCCAGTACTTC. It specifies CASSDPPERGRETQYF.

This clone has only one observation. V is TRBV2 and J is TRBJ2-7; 12 bases match TRBD2. V trimming: 6 bases; J trimming: 4 bases; junction bases outside the gene matches: 1. This CDR3 region has 13 residues. Germline V lookup: CDR1 SNHLY, CDR2 FYNNEI. This chain's CDR3 is CASRTSGGYEQYF. CDR3 nucleotide sequence: TGTGCCAGCAGAACTAGCGGGGGGTACGAGCAGTACTTC.

The rearrangement links TRBV9 to TRBJ2-5, with 7 bases identical to TRBD2. The CDR3 length is 16 residues. Germline V CDR1 and CDR2: SGDLS, YYNGEE. J was trimmed by 4 bases and V by 0 bases; bases with no gene match: 9. The CDR3 DNA is TGTGCCAGCAGCGTAGAGGCGGGGGTGGCCGTAGAGACCCAGTACTTC. Protein sequence: CASSVEAGVAVETQYF.